These 6 T cell receptor beta chains originate from one sample sequenced in a study of shared clonotypes between healthy human individuals (dated by TCRdb to 2020 to 2021). The library was built by means of the immunoSEQ multiplex PCR assay. TCRdb took over this immuneACCESS table, retaining in-frame rearrangements with V and J assigned. Such tables are incomplete; in checked studies, under half of the missing clones stem from an unresolved V gene, and the remainder is unexplained. For this sample there are 730,000 or so clones; about two thirds appear just once. Jointly, the top ten make up about 1.8% of the sample. Sequencing used memory CD4+ T cells sorted from blood. The cell subset or site label, read with the paper, signifies: CD45RA-negative fraction. These receptors originate from a woman aged 25 to 39 in good health.

This clone was observed a few times. V gene TRBV5-1 combines with J gene TRBJ2-5; 11 nucleotides line up with TRBD2. The CDR3 is 14 residues long. The germline CDR1 and CDR2 sequences are SGHRS and YFSETQ. V lost 0 bases, J lost 8 bases, and 3 bases stayed unmatched. CDR3 protein: CASSLGTSGLTQYF. DNA of the CDR3: TGCGCCAGCAGCTTGGGGACTAGCGGGCTCACCCAGTACTTC. The full variable domain, with the rest looked up from reference TRBV5-1 and TRBJ2-5, is KAGVTQTPRYLIKTRGQQVTLSCSPISGHRSVSWYQQTPGQGLQFLFEYFSETQRNKGNFPGRFSGRQFSNSRSEMNVSTLELGDSALYLCASSLGTSGLTQYFGPGTRLLVL.

CDR3 sequence: CASSQARYEQYF. Here the CDR3 DNA reads TGTGCCAGCAGCCAAGCTAGGTACGAGCAGTACTTC. The chain combines TRBV14 with TRBJ2-7; D ambiguous. Per germline, CDR1 SGHDN and CDR2 FVKESK. The CDR3 loop spans 12 amino acids. V was trimmed by 1 base and J by 4 bases, leaving 5 bases between them.

V and J are TRBV28 and TRBJ1-1; D uncertain. Trimming pared 11 bases from V and 2 bases from J, leaving 12 bases between. Germline V gives CDR1 MDHEN, CDR2 SYDVKM. The CDR3 is 12 residues long. In DNA form, the CDR3 reads TGTGCCCATCAGGTGGGTAACACTGAAGCTTTCTTT. This codes for CAHQVGNTEAFF. The entire variable domain, with the rest obtained from reference TRBV28 and TRBJ1-1, is as follows: DVKVTQSSRYLVKRTGEKVFLECVQDMDHENMFWYRQDPGLGLRLIYFSYDVKMKEKGDIPEGYSVSREKKERFSLILESASTNQTSMYLCAHQVGNTEAFFGQGTRLTVV.

CDR3 in DNA: TGTGCCAGCTTCAGACAGGGGAATGAAAAACTGTTTTTT. Amino acids: CASFRQGNEKLFF. The rearrangement joins TRBV2 to TRBJ1-4, with 8 bases that match TRBD1. V was pared by 8 bases and J by 5 bases, with 4 bases of the junction left unmatched. The CDR3 has 13 residues. Germline CDR1 and CDR2: SNHLY and FYNNEI.

The V and J genes are TRBV7-9 and TRBJ1-1; the match to TRBD1 covers 12 bases. The V gene end was trimmed by 6 bases and the J gene end by 2 bases; junction bases not matched to a gene: 7. The CDR3 spans 16 residues. Germline V gene sequence: CDR1 SEHNR, CDR2 FQNEAQ (reference sequence). The CDR3 loop is CASSVGQGAHNTEAFF. CDR3 in DNA: TGTGCCAGCAGTGTGGGACAGGGGGCACATAACACTGAAGCTTTCTTT.

The genes are TRBV6-1 and TRBJ2-7; D is tentatively TRBD1 or TRBD2 (6 bases each). The CDR3 runs to 12 residues. Trimming pared 2 bases from V and 11 bases from J, leaving 13 bases between. Germline CDR1 and CDR2: MNHNS and SASEGT. CDR3 region: CASSESGGLEYF. In DNA, the CDR3 is TGTGCCAGCAGTGAATCCGGGGGCCTAGAGTACTTC.